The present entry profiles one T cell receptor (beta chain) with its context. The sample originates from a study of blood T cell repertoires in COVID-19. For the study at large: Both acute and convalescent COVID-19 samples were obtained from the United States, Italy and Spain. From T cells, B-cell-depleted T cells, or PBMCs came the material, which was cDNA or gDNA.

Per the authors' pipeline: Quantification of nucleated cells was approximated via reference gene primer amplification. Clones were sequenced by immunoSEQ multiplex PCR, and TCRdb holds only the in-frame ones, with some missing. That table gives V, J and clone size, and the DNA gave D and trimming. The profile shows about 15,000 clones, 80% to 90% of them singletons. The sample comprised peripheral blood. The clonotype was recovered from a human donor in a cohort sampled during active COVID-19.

CDR3 in DNA: TGTGCCAGCAGCTCACTAAAAAATGGACAGGCTAGCTCTGGAAACACCATATATTTT. This gives the protein CASSSLKNGQASSGNTIYF. V gene TRBV21-1 combines with J gene TRBJ1-3; the D call of TRBD1 is as the table states it, not checked on the DNA. TRBV21-1 is described as a pseudogene. There are 19 residues in the CDR3.